The 7 T cell receptor beta chains given below trace back to one sample, sequenced in a study of cytomegalovirus exposure and HLA in healthy donors. The study ran its PCR with 60 Vbeta and 13 Jbeta primers. Produced via immunoSEQ multiplex PCR; TCRdb's table is partial and in-frame only. The data contain around 170,000 clones, 65% to 85% of them singletons. The sequenced material came from PBMCs. These receptor sequences come from a woman aged 40 to 50 in good health and CMV-seropositive.

The chain recombines TRBV5-1 with TRBJ1-2; the D gene is possibly TRBD1 (5 bases). Germline V gene data show CDR1 as SGHRS and CDR2 as YFSETQ. The CDR3 runs to 17 residues. V lost 0 bases and J lost 4, with 19 bases in between. CDR3 sequence reads: CASSLGSLGARPYGYTF. In DNA, the CDR3 is TGCGCCAGCAGCTTGGGGTCCCTTGGGGCTCGGCCCTATGGCTACACCTTC.

The CDR3, as DNA: TGTGCCAGCAGCTTATTTACGGGGGGGATCAATGAGCAGTTCTTC. It codes for CASSLFTGGINEQFF. This chain connects TRBV7-9 to TRBJ2-1, with TRBD2 matching over 8 bases. Germline V gene data show CDR1 as SEHNR and CDR2 as FQNEAQ (reference sequence). This CDR3 is built from 15 residues. V lost 2 bases, J lost 6 bases, and 6 bases stayed unmatched.

The gene calls are TRBV9 and TRBJ2-2, with 9 bases that match TRBD2. The V gene end was trimmed by 4 bases and the J gene end by 1 base; junction bases not matched to a gene: 8. This CDR3 has 17 residues. Germline V gene lookup returns CDR1 SGDLS and CDR2 YYNGEE. DNA for the CDR3: TGTGCCAGCAGCACCCTAACAGCGGGGGGGAACACCGGGGAGCTGTTTTTT. It yields the protein CASSTLTAGGNTGELFF. The full variable domain, in which reference TRBV9 and TRBJ2-2 provide the parts outside the CDR3, is DSGVTQTPKHLITATGQRVTLRCSPRSGDLSVYWYQQSLDQGLQFLIQYYNGEERAKGNILERFSAQQFPDLHSELNLSSLELGDSALYFCASSTLTAGGNTGELFFGEGSRLTVL.

This clone came up once. The chain links TRBV21-1 to TRBJ1-4; TRBD1, the table's D call, lacks a check against the DNA. TRBV21-1 is a known pseudogene. The CDR3 spans 15 residues. The CDR3 here is CASSNCQGSNEKLFF. The DNA for the CDR3 is TGTGCCAGCAGCAATTGTCAGGGATCTAATGAAAAACTGTTTTTT.

The genes are TRBV5-4 and TRBJ2-7; tentative D call: TRBD1 (8 bases). The germline CDR1 and CDR2 sequences are SGHNT and YYREEE (reference sequence). This CDR3 is built from 14 residues. V gave up 5 bases and J gave up 6 bases, with 18 bases separating them. CDR3: CASSFFHRGGEQYF. DNA of the CDR3: TGTGCCAGCAGTTTTTTCCACAGGGGGGGCGAGCAGTACTTC.

This clone was picked up one time. This chain uses TRBV28 with TRBJ2-7; 9 nucleotides align to TRBD2. CDR3 length: 18 residues. V gave up 4 bases and J gave up 0 bases; unmatched junction bases: 13. Looked up from germline, CDR1 is MDHEN and CDR2 is SYDVKM. Here the CDR3 reads CASSSRGGDSGSSYEQYF. Written as DNA, the CDR3 is TGTGCCAGCAGTTCCCGTGGGGGTGATAGCGGGAGCTCCTACGAGCAGTACTTC.

The chain couples TRBV20-1 to TRBJ1-4; unclear D gene. The CDR3 runs to 11 residues. From germline, CDR1 is DFQATT and CDR2 SNEGSKA (reference sequence). Trimming took 6 bases from V and 8 from J, leaving 10 bases between them. CDR3 sequence reads: CSAALPEKLFF. The CDR3 nucleotides are TGCAGTGCCGCTCTACCCGAAAAACTGTTTTTT.